This passage covers 15 T cell receptor beta chains from one sample sequenced in a study of blood T cell repertoires in COVID-19. Sequenced by immunoSEQ multiplex PCR; TCRdb stores in-frame clones only, minus some. This table has some 200,000 clones, roughly 94% appearing once. Sequenced input: peripheral blood. These receptor sequences come from a young man with acute or convalescent COVID-19.

The chain carries TRBV13 and TRBJ2-3; D perhaps matches TRBD2 (5 bases). Trimming stripped 4 bases from V and 5 bases from J, with 7 bases between. CDR1 is PRHDT, CDR2 FYEKMQ, per germline (reference sequence). The CDR3 is made up of 12 amino acids. The CDR3 region has the DNA TGTGCCAGCAGCTACGGAGGAGATACGCAGTATTTT. Protein product: CASSYGGDTQYF.

The chain recombines TRBV5-1 with TRBJ2-3; D unresolved. Trimming removed 2 bases from V and 7 bases from J, with 11 bases in between. The CDR3 contains 13 residues. Germline V gene sequence: CDR1 SGHRS, CDR2 YFSETQ. The CDR3: CASSLGVTNTQYF. CDR3 sequence (DNA): TGCGCCAGCAGCTTAGGAGTGACGAATACGCAGTATTTT.

The CDR3 region has the DNA TGTGCCAGCAGCCCCCGACTAGCGGGAGTGGTGACCCAGTACTTC. This translates into CASSPRLAGVVTQYF. V is TRBV6-5 and J is TRBJ2-5; 12 bases are a match to TRBD2. The germline V gene encodes CDR1 MNHEY and CDR2 SVGAGI. The V segment lost 6 bases and the J segment 7 bases; nucleotides outside the gene matches: 9. The CDR3 has 15 amino acids.

The J gene is TRBJ1-6, the V gene TRBV27, with TRBD1 as a possible D gene (5 bases). CDR1 is MNHEY and CDR2 is SMNVEV in the germline V gene (reference sequence). The CDR3 covers 13 residues. The V gene lost 7 bases and the J gene lost 14 bases, with 18 bases spanning the gap. The CDR3 region has the DNA TGTGCCAGCACCTACAGGCCCCAAGGCACCCTCCACTTT. Translating it yields CASTYRPQGTLHF.

This sequence joins TRBV7-8 and TRBJ2-1; 8 nucleotides line up with TRBD2. CDR3 length equals 18 residues. Germline loops: CDR1 SGHVS, CDR2 FQNEAQ. The V and J ends lost 4 bases and 1 base, in that order; junction bases with no gene match: 12. The CDR3 sequence: CASSSLHRLAPSYNEQFF. For the CDR3, the DNA is TGTGCCAGCAGCTCCCTCCATAGACTAGCGCCATCCTACAATGAGCAGTTCTTC.

This chain uses TRBV6-6 with TRBJ2-3; D is perhaps TRBD2 (5 bases). Trimming took off 5 bases at V and 1 base at J, with 13 bases between the two ends. The CDR3 has 15 residues. CDR1 is MNHNY, CDR2 SVGAGI, per germline (reference sequence). The CDR3 protein is CASSPSGTRTDTQYF. CDR3 bases: TGTGCCAGCAGTCCGAGCGGTACTCGCACAGATACGCAGTATTTT.

Only one count was recorded for this clone. The V call is TRBV11-2, the J call TRBJ2-7; 7 positions agree with TRBD1. Per germline, CDR1 SGHAT and CDR2 FQNNGV. J was trimmed by 0 bases and V by 10 bases; bases with no gene match: 9. The CDR3 length is 14 residues. DNA for the CDR3: TGTGCCACACAGGACAGGAGAAGCTCCTACGAGCAGTACTTC. It translates to CATQDRRSSYEQYF. Filled out from reference TRBV11-2 and TRBJ2-7, the complete variable domain reads EAGVAQSPRYKIIEKRQSVAFWCNPISGHATLYWYQQILGQGPKLLIQFQNNGVVDDSQLPKDRFSAERLKGVDSTLKIQPAKLEDSAVYLCATQDRRSSYEQYFGPGTRLTVT.

This rearrangement joins TRBV20-1 to TRBJ1-2; D ambiguous. This CDR3 spans 10 amino acids. CDR1 is DFQATT and CDR2 is SNEGSKA in the germline V gene (reference sequence). V was clipped by 6 bases and J by 4 bases, with 6 bases between them. CDR3 region: CSARGYGYTF. CDR3 in DNA: TGCAGTGCCCGCGGCTATGGCTACACCTTC.

The chain couples TRBV18 to TRBJ2-5, with 8 nucleotides matching TRBD2. Unmatched junction bases numbered 5, after V lost 2 bases and J lost 3 bases. The CDR3 totals 15 residues. Germline V gene lookup returns CDR1 KGHSH and CDR2 LQKENI. The CDR3 sequence: CASSPGGGTEETQYF. The DNA of the CDR3 is TGTGCCAGCTCACCAGGCGGGGGGACGGAAGAGACCCAGTACTTC.

This clone has just a few counts. The chain joins TRBV2 to TRBJ2-5; no reliable D call. This CDR3 comprises 12 residues. V dropped 7 bases and J dropped 1 base, with 7 bases sitting between them. The germline gives CDR1 SNHLY, CDR2 FYNNEI. The CDR3 is CASTLSQETQYF. CDR3 DNA sequence: TGTGCCAGCACGCTTAGCCAAGAGACCCAGTACTTC.

The gene calls are TRBV5-1 and TRBJ2-3, with 7 positions matching TRBD2. The CDR3 is 13 residues long. Germline-derived CDR1 and CDR2 are SGHRS and YFSETQ. The V and J ends lost 4 bases and 6 bases, in that order; junction bases with no gene match: 5. The CDR3 DNA sequence: TGCGCCAGCAGCCCGGTCGGGGGGGATACGCAGTATTTT. Translation: CASSPVGGDTQYF.

V usage is TRBV28 and J usage is TRBJ1-4; TRBD1 is a possible D gene (6 bases). This CDR3 has 13 amino acids. The ends were cut back, 5 bases at V and 11 bases at J, with 15 bases in the middle. Germline loops: CDR1 MDHEN, CDR2 SYDVKM. The CDR3 reads CASSNKLGAKLFF. The CDR3 bases are TGTGCCAGCAGTAACAAACTGGGGGCGAAACTGTTTTTT.

Turning to this clone: This CDR3 is also generated by other DNA sequences in the sample. V usage is TRBV6-5 and J usage is TRBJ1-2; tentatively, D is TRBD1 (5 bases). From germline, CDR1 is MNHEY and CDR2 SVGAGI. The V end was cut by 5 bases, the J end by 5 bases, with 12 bases between. CDR3 length: 13 amino acids. Here the CDR3 reads CASSLRQYYGYTF. CDR3 in DNA: TGTGCCAGCAGTCTACGACAGTATTATGGCTACACCTTC.

The chain employs TRBV27 and TRBJ2-7; 7 bases match TRBD2. Looked up from germline, CDR1 is MNHEY and CDR2 is SMNVEV (reference sequence). CDR3 size: 12 residues. J lost 7 bases, V lost 6 bases, and 6 bases had no gene match. CDR3 sequence reads: CASRGGEWEQYF. As DNA, the CDR3 is TGTGCCAGCAGGGGGGGGGAATGGGAGCAGTACTTC.

This chain uses TRBV19 with TRBJ2-7; 10 bases are shared with TRBD2. Germline trimming cut 7 bases from V and 5 bases from J; bases unmatched to any gene: 11. The germline CDR1 and CDR2 sequences are LNHDA and SQIVND (reference sequence). This CDR3 contains 15 residues. This chain's CDR3 is CASKRGGQRGNEQYF. The CDR3 coding sequence is TGTGCCAGTAAGCGGGGGGGACAGAGGGGTAACGAGCAGTACTTC.